A selection of T cell receptor beta chains follows, all from one sample in a study of T cells in Graves' hyperthyroidism and ophthalmopathy. TCRdb fed the multiplex PCR reads into MiXCR, producing one record per CDR3 protein. The data show fewer than 350,000 distinct CDR3 sequences, with around 15% seen just once and around 30% held by the top ten. The sequencing sample was made of blood. The source of these receptors is a woman aged 50 to 60 with Graves' hyperthyroidism that later progressed to Graves' ophthalmopathy. CDR3s include the opening cysteine and the closing phenylalanine or tryptophan. The D gene is left open where the match is weak. Clone size is shown for a subset of rows, as once, few, many or a class of expanded clone.

TRBV2	TRBJ1-2	TRBD1	many	TGTGCCAGCAGCGCAGGACAGGGGCGAGACTATGGCTACACCTTC	CASSAGQGRDYGYTF
TRBV9	TRBJ1-1	TRBD1	few	TGTGCCAGCAGCGTTGGACAGGGATATACTAACACTGAAGCTTTCTTT	CASSVGQGYTNTEAFF
TRBV18	TRBJ2-5	-	many	TGTGCCAGCTCACCAGAAGTTGGGCCCCAGTACTTC	CASSPEVGPQYF
TRBV20-1	TRBJ1-2	TRBD1	many	TGCAGTGCTGGACAGGGTGGAGCTAACTATGGCTACACCTTC	CSAGQGGANYGYTF
TRBV5-1	TRBJ2-2	-	-	TGCGCCAGCAGCTCCCCGGGGCCGGCCGGGGAGCTGTTTTTT	CASSSPGPAGELFF
TRBV19	TRBJ2-1	-	few	TGTGCCAGTAGTATAGTTCCAGGGAGCTACAATGAGCAGTTCTTC	CASSIVPGSYNEQFF
TRBV2	TRBJ1-6	-	many	TGTGCCAGCCACCCGGGGGCTTGGGGTTCACCCCTCCACTTT	CASHPGAWGSPLHF
TRBV20-1	TRBJ1-1	-	few	TGCAGTGCTCGACAGGTTGAGAAAGCTTTCTTT	CSARQVEKAFF
TRBV18	TRBJ1-6	-	many	TGTGCCAGCTCACCAACCCCGGGGTGGACCTCACCCCTCCACTTT	CASSPTPGWTSPLHF
TRBV28	TRBJ2-1	TRBD2	-	TGTGCCAGCAGTTTTTACAGCGGGAGCTCCTACAATGAGCAGTTCTTC	CASSFYSGSSYNEQFF
TRBV5-1	TRBJ2-3	-	many	TGCGCCAGCAGCGCAGGGACATCGGGCACAGATACGCAGTATTTT	CASSAGTSGTDTQYF
TRBV19	TRBJ2-6	-	once	TGTGCCAGTCATAGGGCCAGCTCTGGGGCCAACGTCCTGACTTTC	CASHRASSGANVLTF
TRBV5-1	TRBJ1-3	-	-	TGCGCCAGCAGCTTGGGTTGGCAAAGCTCTGGAAACACCATATATTTT	CASSLGWQSSGNTIYF
TRBV29-1	TRBJ2-1	TRBD2	many	TGCAGCGTTGAAGGGACTAGCGGGAGTAGGGGTGAGCAGTTCTTC	CSVEGTSGSRGEQFF
TRBV24-1	TRBJ1-5	-	many	TGTGCCACCAGTGATTCGTTCCTCCATCAGCCCCAGCATTTT	CATSDSFLHQPQHF
TRBV24-1	TRBJ2-2	-	-	TGTGCCACCAGTGATGCTACTCCAGCTTCAGGAACCGGGGAGCTGTTTTTT	CATSDATPASGTGELFF
TRBV19	TRBJ2-7	TRBD1	few	TGTGCCAGTAGTATTAGGACAGGGGGCGATCTCAGGTCCTACGAGCAGTACTTC	CASSIRTGGDLRSYEQYF
TRBV28	TRBJ1-2	-	many	TGTGCCAGCAAGGGGGATCTAACTTTCCCCTACACCTTC	CASKGDLTFPYTF
TRBV4-2	TRBJ2-1	-	-	TGTGCCAGCAGCCAAGACGTCTGGGTCCTGGTGTTCCAGTTCTTC	CASSQDVWVLVFQFF
TRBV5-8	TRBJ1-4	-	-	TGTGCCAGCAGCCCGGCCGGGGACGAAAAACTGTTTTTT	CASSPAGDEKLFF
TRBV2	TRBJ2-2	TRBD2	many	TGTGCCAGCAGTCGACTAGCGGGAGGGGAGCTGTTTTTT	CASSRLAGGELFF
TRBV20-1	TRBJ2-7	TRBD1	many	TGCAGTGCTGTAACCACGCAGGGGGCCTACGAGCAGTACTTC	CSAVTTQGAYEQYF
TRBV2	TRBJ1-3	-	many	TGTGCCAGCAGTGAGAGCGGAAACACCATATATTTT	CASSESGNTIYF
TRBV27	TRBJ1-4	-	-	TGTGCCAGCAGTTTATCGGGCCTTTACGGAAAACTGTTTTTT	CASSLSGLYGKLFF
TRBV5-1	TRBJ2-1	-	many	TGCGCCAGCAGCTTGCAAGAGGGTGAGCAGTTCTTC	CASSLQEGEQFF
TRBV28	TRBJ2-2	-	-	TGTGCCAGCAGTAGCGGACCCACCGGGGAGCTGTTTTTT	CASSSGPTGELFF
TRBV10-3	TRBJ1-1	-	many	TGTGCCGTCGGGCCTGTGGGCACTGAAGCTTTCTTT	CAVGPVGTEAFF
TRBV7-8	TRBJ1-1	-	many	TGTGCCAGCAGCCCCGCGGGAGGGTCGATGAACACTGAAGCTTTCTTT	CASSPAGGSMNTEAFF
TRBV30	TRBJ2-7	-	many	TGTGCCTGGAGTCGTAGCGGATACGAGCAGTACTTC	CAWSRSGYEQYF
TRBV15	TRBJ1-1	-	-	TGTGCCACCAGCAGAACTTATGGGAACACTGAAGCTTTCTTT	CATSRTYGNTEAFF
TRBV5-1	TRBJ2-6	TRBD2	-	TGCGCCAGCAGCTTCTTAGCGGGAGTTGGGGCCAACGTCCTGACTTTC	CASSFLAGVGANVLTF
TRBV19	TRBJ2-3	TRBD1	many	TGTGCCAGTAGTCTCCTCGGAAAGACAGGGATCGGCACAGATACGCAGTATTTT	CASSLLGKTGIGTDTQYF
TRBV20-1	TRBJ1-2	TRBD1	many	TGCAGTGCTAGTTACGGGACAGCCAGCTATGGCTACACCTTC	CSASYGTASYGYTF
TRBV27	TRBJ1-1	TRBD1	many	TGTGCCAGCAGTTTAAGGACAGGGATGAACACTGAAGCTTTCTTT	CASSLRTGMNTEAFF
TRBV5-1	TRBJ2-2	-	few	TGCGCCAGCAGCTTGAGGCCACAAACCGGGGAGCTGTTTTTT	CASSLRPQTGELFF
TRBV20-1	TRBJ2-5	TRBD2	-	TGCAGTGCTAGAGATAGATTGGGGCGCGGGAGCCCCCAAGAGACCCAGTACTTC	CSARDRLGRGSPQETQYF
TRBV29-1	TRBJ1-1	-	many	TGCAGCGTTGAAGATCGTGGCAGGGGAAACACTGAAGCTTTCTTT	CSVEDRGRGNTEAFF
TRBV5-5	TRBJ2-7	TRBD1	many	TGTGCCAGCAGGTCCCTGAAATCAGGGGGGCAGTACTTC	CASRSLKSGGQYF
TRBV27	TRBJ1-4	-	-	TGTGCCAGCAGTCACCAGTTGGGAGGGTGGGTAGCAACTAATGAAAAACTGTTTTTT	CASSHQLGGWVATNEKLFF
TRBV5-1	TRBJ1-1	TRBD1	many	TGCGCCAGCAGCTCGGACCCGACAGGGATGAACACTGAAGCTTTCTTT	CASSSDPTGMNTEAFF
TRBV7-9	TRBJ2-7	-	many	TGTGCCAGCAGCCCCGGTGGTTCCGAGCAGTACTTC	CASSPGGSEQYF
TRBV2	TRBJ2-1	TRBD2	many	TGTGCCAGCAGTGGACCCCTAGCGGGAGCTGAAAGTGAGCAGTTCTTC	CASSGPLAGAESEQFF
TRBV20-1	TRBJ1-5	-	few	TGCAGTGCTAGCACCACAGACAATCAGCCCCAGCATTTT	CSASTTDNQPQHF
TRBV20-1	TRBJ1-6	-	many	TGCAGTGCTGATCATGACACCCTCAGCTCACCCCTCCACTTT	CSADHDTLSSPLHF
TRBV27	TRBJ1-4	-	few	TGTGCCAGCAGTCCCGAAAATGAAAAACTGTTTTTT	CASSPENEKLFF
TRBV28	TRBJ2-3	TRBD2	many	TGTGCCAGCAGTTTAACCGGGAGGGGGATGGATACGCAGTATTTT	CASSLTGRGMDTQYF
TRBV7-3	TRBJ2-2	-	few	TGTGCCAGCAGCTTACGGCGAGGGGGAGGGGAAACCGGGGAGCTGTTTTTT	CASSLRRGGGETGELFF
TRBV6-5	TRBJ1-2	-	many	TGTGCCAGCAGTTACTCCGGGCTTGGGGGCTACACCTTC	CASSYSGLGGYTF
TRBV19	TRBJ2-7	TRBD2	few	TGTGCCAGTACCGGACTAGCGGGTGGAAACTACGAGCAGTACTTC	CASTGLAGGNYEQYF
TRBV6-1	TRBJ1-1	-	many	TGTGCCAGCAGTGTAAGAGGGGAGAACACTGAAGCTTTCTTT	CASSVRGENTEAFF